This T cell receptor (beta chain) was documented in a study of T cells in Graves' hyperthyroidism and ophthalmopathy. RNA transcripts served as the template for amplifying TCR beta CDR3 regions. An initial round of RT-PCR targeting the TCR CDR3 relied on the HTBI primer set. TCRdb reprocessed the multiplex PCR reads via MiXCR and lists one record per CDR3 protein. The sample lists some 620,000 distinct CDR3 sequences; 15% to 20% were seen once. General study results and limits: From stable hyperthyroidism, ophthalmopathy was separated by a 13 V-J model.

Losses at the gene ends were 5 bases for V and 3 bases for J; bases not matched to a gene: 5. Looked up from germline, CDR1 is LNHDA and CDR2 is SQIVND (reference sequence). This CDR3 contains 17 residues. Many counts were recorded for this clonotype. Its cognate antigen is unknown. The specimen sequenced was blood. The sequence derives from a woman aged 25-40 years with Graves' hyperthyroidism. The J gene is TRBJ2-1, the V gene TRBV19; 15 bases align to TRBD2. In DNA, the CDR3 is TGTGCCAGTAGTGCGGGACTAGCGGGAGGTTTCTACAATGAGCAGTTCTTC. This gives the protein CASSAGLAGGFYNEQFF. The full variable domain, with the rest looked up from reference TRBV19 and TRBJ2-1, is DGGITQSPKYLFRKEGQNVTLSCEQNLNHDAMYWYRQDPGQGLRLIYYSQIVNDFQKGDIAEGYSVSREKKESFPLTVTSAQKNPTAFYLCASSAGLAGGFYNEQFFGPGTRLTVL.